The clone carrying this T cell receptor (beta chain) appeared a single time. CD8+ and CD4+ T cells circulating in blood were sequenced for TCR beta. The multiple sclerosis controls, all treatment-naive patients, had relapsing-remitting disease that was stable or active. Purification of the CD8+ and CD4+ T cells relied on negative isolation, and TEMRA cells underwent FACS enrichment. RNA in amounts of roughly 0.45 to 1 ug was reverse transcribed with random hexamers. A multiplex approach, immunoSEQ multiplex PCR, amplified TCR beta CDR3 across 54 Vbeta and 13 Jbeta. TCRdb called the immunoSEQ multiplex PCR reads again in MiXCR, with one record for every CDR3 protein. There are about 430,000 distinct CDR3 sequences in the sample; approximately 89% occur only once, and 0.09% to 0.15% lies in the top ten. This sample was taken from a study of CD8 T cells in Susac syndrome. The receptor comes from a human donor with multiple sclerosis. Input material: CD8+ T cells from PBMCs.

The CDR3 DNA sequence: TGCGCCAGCAGTGAGTCGAATCTAGCGGGGGGCTGGAGGACCCAGTACTTC. Protein: CASSESNLAGGWRTQYF. The rearrangement uses TRBV10-1 and TRBJ2-5; 11 positions match TRBD2. The CDR3 runs to 17 residues. CDR1 is WNHNN and CDR2 is SYGVQD in the germline V gene (reference sequence). V shed 0 bases and J 7 bases; nucleotides not matched to a gene: 10.